A few counts support the clone carrying this TCR beta chain. Assay used: immunoSEQ multiplex PCR; TCRdb lists only in-frame clones, some missing. The sample lists about 54,000 clones, 80% to 90% occurring once. The CDR3 totals 13 residues. Trimming cost V 1 base and J 1 base, with 5 bases left between them. The data were taken from a study of blood T cell repertoires in COVID-19. Sequencing used peripheral blood. The TCR originated in a human donor in a cohort sampled during active COVID-19. The chain couples TRBV12-3 or TRBV12-4 to TRBJ2-7; no clear D. CDR3 region: CASSLVTSYEQYF. Here the CDR3 DNA reads TGTGCCAGCAGTTTAGTCACATCCTACGAGCAGTACTTC.